This T cell receptor (beta chain) was sequenced during a study of monozygotic twins with inflammatory bowel disease. Of note for this clonotype: Its antigen is unidentified.

Per sample, reverse transcription was split into eight reactions. UMIs incorporating a 6-nucleotide sample barcode were appended by means of template switching. After re-calling the 5' RACE reads, TCRdb lists one entry per CDR3 protein, DNA absent. In total, the table holds approximately 400,000 distinct CDR3 sequences. Study results and limitations: Subtypes among T cells remained indistinguishable. The data did not back a single strong IBD-associated clonotype or signal.

Germline V lookup: CDR1 MDHEN, CDR2 SYDVKM. CDR3 length equals 15 residues. J is TRBJ2-2 and V is TRBV28; the D call from TCRdb, TRBD1, cannot be confirmed without DNA. Sequenced material: blood. The clonotype was recovered from a human donor with ulcerative colitis or Crohn's disease, or a healthy co-twin of an affected twin (not recorded which). The CDR3 loop reads CASSLSLPGAGELFF.